The rows below give T cell receptor beta chains drawn from one sample of a study of cytomegalovirus exposure and HLA in healthy donors. Only in-frame clones appear in the TCRdb table, and some are missing; sequencing was by immunoSEQ multiplex PCR. The sample records 95,000 to 150,000 clones, 70% to 80% being singletons. Specimen: PBMCs. These receptors were collected from a woman in her thirties or forties in good health and CMV-seropositive. The CDR3 runs from the conserved cysteine through the conserved F or W. The D gene is left open where the match is weak. Some rows have no size entry. The others give once, few or many, or a class for an expanded clone.

-	-	TRBJ1-1	TRBV7-6	CASSLGLAGNTEAFF	TGTGCCAGCAGCTTAGGGCTGGCGGGGAACACTGAAGCTTTCTTT
-	-	TRBJ1-5	TRBV19	CASRGQYSNQPQHF	TGTGCCAGCCGAGGACAGTATAGCAATCAGCCCCAGCATTTT
-	TRBD2	TRBJ2-3	TRBV6-1	CASSEAGTSIDTQYF	TGTGCCAGCAGTGAAGCCGGGACTAGCATAGATACGCAGTATTTT
-	-	TRBJ1-1	TRBV5-6	CASSWGGTEAFF	TGTGCCAGCAGCTGGGGAGGCACTGAAGCTTTCTTT
-	TRBD2	TRBJ2-7	TRBV6-5	CASTLAGGREQYF	TGTGCCAGCACCTTAGCGGGGGGGCGTGAGCAGTACTTC
few	TRBD1	TRBJ1-1	TRBV9	CASSEGQGMNTEAFF	TGTGCCAGCAGCGAGGGACAGGGGATGAACACTGAAGCTTTCTTT
few	-	TRBJ2-3	TRBV9	CASSVRGGDTDTQYF	TGTGCCAGCAGCGTACGGGGCGGGGACACAGATACGCAGTATTTT
few	-	TRBJ2-2	TRBV28	CASVGYANTGELFF	TGTGCCAGCGTCGGGTACGCGAACACCGGGGAGCTGTTTTTT
-	-	TRBJ1-2	TRBV2	CASSEEIAGLGYGYTF	TGTGCCAGCAGTGAAGAAATCGCAGGGTTGGGCTATGGCTACACCTTC
-	TRBD1	TRBJ1-2	TRBV9	CASSVEGAGGYTF	TGTGCCAGCAGCGTAGAGGGGGCAGGGGGCTACACCTTC
-	TRBD2	TRBJ2-5	TRBV5-1	CASSLRGGGAAETQYF	TGCGCCAGCAGCTTGCGCGGCGGGGGGGCCGCAGAGACCCAGTACTTC
-	TRBD1	TRBJ1-1	TRBV7-3	CASSLTGRAEAFF	TGTGCCAGCAGCTTGACAGGGCGGGCTGAAGCTTTCTTT
few	TRBD1	TRBJ1-2	TRBV6-5	CASRPSDRGRYGYTF	TGTGCCAGCAGACCTTCGGACAGGGGGCGATATGGCTACACCTTC
-	TRBD1	TRBJ2-1	TRBV5-1	CASSSHGTGEVEQFF	TGCGCCAGCAGCTCCCACGGGACAGGGGAGGTTGAGCAGTTCTTC
few	TRBD2	TRBJ2-1	TRBV6-5	CASRTGTTYNEQFF	TGTGCCAGCAGAACCGGGACTACATACAATGAGCAGTTCTTC
-	-	TRBJ1-2	TRBV7-9	CASSLGQGGYTF	TGTGCCAGCAGCTTAGGCCAGGGGGGCTACACCTTC
-	TRBD1	TRBJ1-2	TRBV5-1	CASSFDRGTGGYTF	TGCGCCAGCAGCTTCGACAGGGGGACGGGTGGCTACACCTTC
-	TRBD1	TRBJ1-1	TRBV7-2	CASSRDRVNTEAFF	TGTGCCAGCAGCCGGGACAGGGTGAACACTGAAGCTTTCTTT
-	TRBD2	TRBJ2-1	TRBV27	CASSWAGGDNEQFF	TGTGCCAGCAGTTGGGCGGGGGGAGACAATGAGCAGTTCTTC
-	TRBD1	TRBJ1-1	TRBV9	CASSASRQGATGVNTEAFF	TGTGCCAGCAGCGCCTCCAGACAGGGGGCCACTGGGGTGAACACTGAAGCTTTCTTT
-	TRBD1	TRBJ2-1	TRBV11-2	CASSLGGTGINEQFF	TGTGCCAGCAGCTTAGGGGGGACAGGAATCAATGAGCAGTTCTTC
-	TRBD1	TRBJ1-2	TRBV19	CASSIGDRDGFGYTF	TGTGCCAGTAGTATCGGAGACAGGGATGGATTTGGCTACACCTTC
-	-	TRBJ1-1	TRBV4-1	CASSQGGGAGWAFF	TGCGCCAGCAGCCAAGGGGGAGGGGCAGGATGGGCTTTCTTT
once	-	TRBJ1-2	TRBV4-1	CASSQRENYGYTF	TGCGCCAGCAGCCAGAGGGAAAACTATGGCTACACCTTC
few	-	TRBJ2-4	TRBV7-6	CASSEQGGLGIQYF	TGTGCCAGCAGCGAACAGGGGGGGTTAGGCATTCAGTACTTC
once	-	TRBJ2-1	TRBV25-1	CASSESIRGWSSYNEQFF	TGTGCCAGCAGTGAATCCATCCGCGGCTGGAGCTCCTACAATGAGCAGTTCTTC
-	TRBD1	TRBJ1-2	TRBV9	CASSDPDRAYGYTF	TGTGCCAGCAGCGACCCGGACAGGGCCTATGGCTACACCTTC
-	-	TRBJ1-6	TRBV4-3	CASSQDRLYNSPLHF	TGCGCCAGCAGCCAAGACAGGCTCTATAATTCACCCCTCCACTTT
once	TRBD1	TRBJ2-5	TRBV6-5	CASRKTGGRETQYF	TGTGCCAGCAGAAAGACAGGGGGACGGGAGACCCAGTACTTC
-	TRBD1	TRBJ2-2	TRBV16	CASSPDRGTGELFF	TGTGCCAGCAGCCCCGACAGGGGGACCGGGGAGCTGTTTTTT
-	TRBD1	TRBJ1-2	TRBV2	CASSEEQGDGYTF	TGTGCCAGCAGTGAAGAACAGGGGGATGGCTACACCTTC
few	TRBD2	TRBJ2-1	TRBV5-4	CASSPGLAGLSRNEQFF	TGTGCCAGCAGCCCAGGACTAGCGGGATTATCGAGGAATGAGCAGTTCTTC
-	-	TRBJ2-3	TRBV12-5	CASGLVRGAGFGTTTSDTQYF	TGTGCTAGTGGTTTGGTACGTGGGGCAGGATTCGGAACGACGACCTCAGATACGCAGTATTTT
-	-	TRBJ2-7	TRBV9	CASSVDWSSYEQYF	TGTGCCAGCAGCGTAGACTGGAGCTCCTACGAGCAGTACTTC
-	TRBD1	TRBJ1-1	TRBV2	CASSTTGGDTEAFF	TGTGCCAGCAGTACCACAGGGGGGGACACTGAAGCTTTCTTT
few	-	TRBJ2-7	TRBV9	CASSREYNYEQYF	TGTGCCAGCAGCCGGGAATACAACTACGAGCAGTACTTC
few	TRBD1	TRBJ1-6	TRBV6-5	CASSRDRVNSPLHF	TGTGCCAGCAGCCGGGACAGGGTTAATTCACCCCTCCACTTT
-	TRBD1	TRBJ1-6	TRBV2	CASRGQGDSPLHF	TGTGCCAGCAGGGGACAGGGGGATTCACCCCTCCACTTT
many	-	TRBJ1-1	TRBV29-1	CSVEYRLNTEAFF	TGCAGCGTTGAGTACAGATTAAACACTGAAGCTTTCTTT
-	TRBD1	TRBJ2-7	TRBV27	CASSSPDRGWHEQYF	TGTGCCAGCAGTTCACCGGACAGGGGGTGGCACGAGCAGTACTTC
-	-	TRBJ1-1	TRBV29-1	CSHGTVNTEAFF	TGCAGCCACGGAACAGTCAACACTGAAGCTTTCTTT
few	TRBD2	TRBJ2-2	TRBV25-1	CASSDRLAGDTGELFF	TGTGCCAGCAGTGACAGGCTAGCGGGGGACACCGGGGAGCTGTTTTTT
-	TRBD1	TRBJ2-1	TRBV29-1	CSTRTGGRYEQFF	TGCAGCACTCGGACAGGGGGCAGGTATGAGCAGTTCTTC
once	-	TRBJ2-5	TRBV7-2	CASSLRSYQETQYF	TGTGCCAGCAGCTTAAGGAGCTACCAAGAGACCCAGTACTTC
-	TRBD1	TRBJ2-5	TRBV6-6	CASSLGQGAEETQYF	TGTGCCAGCAGCCTGGGACAGGGGGCGGAGGAGACCCAGTACTTC
-	TRBD1	TRBJ1-4	TRBV6-1	CASRRTGGNEKLFF	TGTGCCAGCAGAAGGACAGGAGGTAATGAAAAACTGTTTTTT
-	-	TRBJ1-3	TRBV6-5	CASSLGRGGYTIYF	TGTGCCAGCAGCCTGGGCCGCGGAGGTTACACCATATATTTT
few	TRBD1	TRBJ1-5	TRBV5-1	CASSLSGGYNQPQHF	TGCGCCAGCAGCTTGTCAGGGGGGTACAATCAGCCCCAGCATTTT
-	-	TRBJ1-5	TRBV5-1	CASSLVAGPEQPQHF	TGCGCCAGCAGCTTGGTTGCAGGGCCGGAACAGCCCCAGCATTTT
-	-	TRBJ1-2	TRBV9	CASSVGSGGASGYTF	TGTGCCAGCAGCGTTGGTAGCGGGGGCGCGTCTGGCTACACCTTC
-	TRBD1	TRBJ1-1	TRBV5-1	CASSQTGGNTEAFF	TGCGCCAGCAGCCAAACAGGGGGGAACACTGAAGCTTTCTTT
few	-	TRBJ2-1	TRBV7-3	CASSFSQGYEQFF	TGTGCCAGCAGCTTTAGTCAGGGGTATGAGCAGTTCTTC
-	-	TRBJ1-1	TRBV14	CASSQRGHTGNLAEAFF	TGTGCCAGCAGCCAAAGGGGCCACACAGGGAATCTAGCTGAAGCTTTCTTT
-	TRBD1	TRBJ1-4	TRBV14	CASSQPPDRRLFF	TGTGCCAGCAGCCAACCTCCGGACAGGAGACTGTTTTTT
few	-	TRBJ2-3	TRBV11-2	CASSPSGDTQYF	TGTGCCAGCAGCCCATCCGGGGATACGCAGTATTTT
-	-	TRBJ1-5	TRBV25-1	CASGESQPQHF	TGTGCCAGCGGGGAATCACAGCCCCAGCATTTT
few	-	TRBJ2-7	TRBV29-1	CSVERDGEQYF	TGCAGCGTTGAGAGGGATGGCGAGCAGTACTTC
-	-	TRBJ1-2	TRBV11-2	CASSGAGNNYGYTF	TGTGCCAGCAGCGGAGCAGGGAATAACTATGGCTACACCTTC